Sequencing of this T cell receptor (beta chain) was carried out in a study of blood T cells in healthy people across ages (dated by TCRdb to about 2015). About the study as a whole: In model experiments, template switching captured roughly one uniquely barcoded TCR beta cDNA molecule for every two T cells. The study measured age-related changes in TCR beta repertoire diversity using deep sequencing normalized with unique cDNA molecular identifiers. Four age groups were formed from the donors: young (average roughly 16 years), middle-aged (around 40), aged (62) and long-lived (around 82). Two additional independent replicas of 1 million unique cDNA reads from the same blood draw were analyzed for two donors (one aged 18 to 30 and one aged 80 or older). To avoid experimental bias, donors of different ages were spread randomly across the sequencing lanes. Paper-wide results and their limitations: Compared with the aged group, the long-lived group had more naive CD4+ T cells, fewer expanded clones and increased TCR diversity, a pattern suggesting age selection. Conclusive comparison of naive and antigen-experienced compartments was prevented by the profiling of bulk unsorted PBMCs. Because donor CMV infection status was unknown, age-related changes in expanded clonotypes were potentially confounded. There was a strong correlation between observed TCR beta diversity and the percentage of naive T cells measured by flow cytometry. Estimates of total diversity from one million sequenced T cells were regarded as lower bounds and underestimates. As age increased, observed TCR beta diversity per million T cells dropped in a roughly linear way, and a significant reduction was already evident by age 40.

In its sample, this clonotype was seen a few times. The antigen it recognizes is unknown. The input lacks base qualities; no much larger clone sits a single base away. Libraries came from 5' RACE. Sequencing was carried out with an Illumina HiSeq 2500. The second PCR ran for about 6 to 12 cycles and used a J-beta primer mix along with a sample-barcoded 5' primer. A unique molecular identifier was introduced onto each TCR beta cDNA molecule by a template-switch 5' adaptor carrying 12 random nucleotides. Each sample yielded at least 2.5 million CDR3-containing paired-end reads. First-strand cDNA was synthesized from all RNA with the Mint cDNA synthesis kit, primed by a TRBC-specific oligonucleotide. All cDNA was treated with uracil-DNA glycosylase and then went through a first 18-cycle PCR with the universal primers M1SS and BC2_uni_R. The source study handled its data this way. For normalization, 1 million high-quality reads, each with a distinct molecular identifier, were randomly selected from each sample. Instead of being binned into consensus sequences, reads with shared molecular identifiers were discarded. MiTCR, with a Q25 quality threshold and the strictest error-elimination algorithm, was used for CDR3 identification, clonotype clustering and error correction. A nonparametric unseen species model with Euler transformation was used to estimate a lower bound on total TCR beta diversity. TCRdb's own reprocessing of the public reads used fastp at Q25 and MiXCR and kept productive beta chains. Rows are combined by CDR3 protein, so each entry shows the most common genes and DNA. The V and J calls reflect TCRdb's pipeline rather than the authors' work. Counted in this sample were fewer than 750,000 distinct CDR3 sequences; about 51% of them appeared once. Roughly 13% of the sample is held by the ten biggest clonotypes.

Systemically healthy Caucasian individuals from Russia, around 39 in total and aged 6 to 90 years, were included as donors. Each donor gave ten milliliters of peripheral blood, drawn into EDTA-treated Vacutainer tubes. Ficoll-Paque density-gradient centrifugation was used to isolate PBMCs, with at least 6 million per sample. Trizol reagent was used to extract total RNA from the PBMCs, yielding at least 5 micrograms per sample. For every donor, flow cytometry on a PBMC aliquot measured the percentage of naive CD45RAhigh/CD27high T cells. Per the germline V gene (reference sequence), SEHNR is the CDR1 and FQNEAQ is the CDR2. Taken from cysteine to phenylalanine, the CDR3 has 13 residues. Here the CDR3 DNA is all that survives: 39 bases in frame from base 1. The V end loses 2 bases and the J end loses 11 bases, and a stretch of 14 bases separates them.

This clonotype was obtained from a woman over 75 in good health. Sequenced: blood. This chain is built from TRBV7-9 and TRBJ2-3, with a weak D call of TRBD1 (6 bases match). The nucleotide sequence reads TGTGCCAGCAGCTTACCTCAAGGGGGTTTGCAGTATTTT. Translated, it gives CASSLPQGGLQYF.